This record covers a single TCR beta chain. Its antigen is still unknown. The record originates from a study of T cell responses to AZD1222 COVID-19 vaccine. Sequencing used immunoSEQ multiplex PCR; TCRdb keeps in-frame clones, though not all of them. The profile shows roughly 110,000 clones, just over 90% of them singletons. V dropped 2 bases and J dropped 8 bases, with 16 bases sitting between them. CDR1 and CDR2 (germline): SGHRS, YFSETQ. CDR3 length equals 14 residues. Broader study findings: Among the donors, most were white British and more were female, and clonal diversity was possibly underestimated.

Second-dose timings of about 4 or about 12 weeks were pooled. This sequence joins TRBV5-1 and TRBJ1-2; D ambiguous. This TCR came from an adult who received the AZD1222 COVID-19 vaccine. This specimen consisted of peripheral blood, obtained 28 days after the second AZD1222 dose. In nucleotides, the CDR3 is TGCGCCAGCAGCTTCGACGGGTTCGGGCAGGGCTACACCTTC. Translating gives CASSFDGFGQGYTF.